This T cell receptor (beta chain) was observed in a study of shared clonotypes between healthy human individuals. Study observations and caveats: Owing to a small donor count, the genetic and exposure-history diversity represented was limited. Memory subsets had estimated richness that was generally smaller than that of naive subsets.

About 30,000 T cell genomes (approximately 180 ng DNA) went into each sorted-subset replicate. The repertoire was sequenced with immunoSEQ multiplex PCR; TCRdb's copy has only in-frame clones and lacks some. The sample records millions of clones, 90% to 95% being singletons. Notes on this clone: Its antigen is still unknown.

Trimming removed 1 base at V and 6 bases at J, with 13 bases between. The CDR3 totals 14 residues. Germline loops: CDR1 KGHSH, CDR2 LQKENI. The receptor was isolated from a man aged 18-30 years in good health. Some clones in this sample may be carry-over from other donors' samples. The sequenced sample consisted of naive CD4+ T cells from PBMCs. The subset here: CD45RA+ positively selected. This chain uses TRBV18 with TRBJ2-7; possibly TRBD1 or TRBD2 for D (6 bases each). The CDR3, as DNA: TGTGCCAGCTCACCACTGGCAGGGGAGGTCGAGCAGTACTTC. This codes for CASSPLAGEVEQYF.